The clone carrying this T cell receptor (beta chain) has just one count. The target antigen is unknown. The CDR3 consists of 16 residues. Germline assignment: CDR1 LNHDA and CDR2 SQIVND (reference sequence). V lost 4 bases, J lost 4 bases, and 6 bases stayed unmatched. Clones were sequenced by immunoSEQ multiplex PCR, and TCRdb holds only the in-frame ones, with some missing. The profile covers tens of thousands of clones, with about 90% appearing a single time and roughly 14% taken by the ten largest. The record originates from a study of OX40 agonist ivuxolimab in advanced cancers. Study outcomes and limitations: On average, CD8+ T cells showed a greater number of expanded clones than CD4+. Doses of 0.1 to 3.0 mg/kg were accompanied by clonal expansion of CD4+ and CD8+ blood T cells by week 6.

The rearrangement uses TRBV19 and TRBJ2-3, with 12 bases identical to TRBD2. This TCR came from an adult with an advanced solid tumor such as melanoma, head and neck, liver or kidney cancer. Source: CD4+ or CD8+ T cells sorted from blood, taken in a trial of the OX40 agonist ivuxolimab. CDR3 sequence reads: CASSSGLAGFADTQYF. The CDR3 bases are TGTGCCAGTAGTAGTGGACTAGCGGGATTCGCAGATACGCAGTATTTT.